These T cell receptor beta chains were read from a single sample in a study of beta chain features in type 1 diabetes. Repertoires were generated with immunoSEQ multiplex PCR, while TCRdb's copy carries only in-frame clones and drops some. This sample yields about 470,000 clones, of which approximately 31% are seen a single time; more than 0.055% belongs to the top ten. Sequencing was carried out using naive CD4+ T cells from blood. These receptors were obtained from a man between 18 and 29 years old in good health. Each CDR3 is given with its conserved first and last residue. Fields, in order: D gene, clone size, J gene, V gene, CDR3 DNA, CDR3 protein. The D gene is left open where the match is weak. Where a row states a size, it is once, few, many or the class of an expanded clone; other rows omit it.

>NA|few|TRBJ2-3|TRBV29-1
TGCAGCGTTCGGTCCCCTAGCACAGATACGCAGTATTTT
CSVRSPSTDTQYF
>NA|NA|TRBJ1-3|TRBV30
TGTGCCTGGGATCGAGGCTCTGGAAACACCATATATTTT
CAWDRGSGNTIYF
>NA|NA|TRBJ1-5|TRBV4-1
TGCGCCAGCAGCCATCCGTCAGGGAGGGGTCAGCCCCAGCATTTT
CASSHPSGRGQPQHF
>TRBD1|few|TRBJ2-1|TRBV7-9
TGTGCCAGCAGCTTAGTACAGGGGAATCGGAATGAGCAGTTCTTC
CASSLVQGNRNEQFF
>NA|few|TRBJ2-7|TRBV7-9
TGTGCCAGCAGCTCTAGGGATGGGGCCTACGAGCAGTACTTC
CASSSRDGAYEQYF
>NA|few|TRBJ2-1|TRBV7-7
TGTGCTAGCAGCTTAGGGACTTCCTACAATGAGCAGTTCTTC
CASSLGTSYNEQFF
>NA|NA|TRBJ1-3|TRBV2
TGTGCCAGCAGTGTGGACATGGGAAACACCATATATTTT
CASSVDMGNTIYF
>NA|few|TRBJ2-3|TRBV7-8
TGTGCCAGCAGCTTAGATATAACAGATACGCAGTATTTT
CASSLDITDTQYF
>NA|NA|TRBJ1-1|TRBV5-1
TGCGCCAGCAGCTTGGAGGTTGCAGTCGCTGAAGCTTTCTTT
CASSLEVAVAEAFF
>NA|few|TRBJ2-5|TRBV18
TGTGCCAGCTCCGGCCAAGAGACCCAGTACTTC
CASSGQETQYF
>NA|few|TRBJ1-5|TRBV15
TGTGCCACCTCCGGCAGCAATCAGCCCCAGCATTTT
CATSGSNQPQHF
>TRBD2|few|TRBJ2-4|TRBV27
TGTGCCAGCAGTTTATCGAAGGCGGGAGGCACCAAAAACATTCAGTACTTC
CASSLSKAGGTKNIQYF
>NA|NA|TRBJ2-6|TRBV7-9
TGTGCCAGCAGCCTCCTAGGGACTGGGGCCAACGTCCTGACTTTC
CASSLLGTGANVLTF
>TRBD1|few|TRBJ2-7|TRBV28
TGTGCCAGCAGTTCACTCGGGACAGGAGACTACGAGCAGTACTTC
CASSSLGTGDYEQYF
>NA|NA|TRBJ2-3|TRBV27
TGTGCCAGCAGTTTAACAGGGACCACAGATACGCAGTATTTT
CASSLTGTTDTQYF
>TRBD1|NA|TRBJ2-2|TRBV28
TGTGCCAGCCGGAACTCGGGCACAGGGGGCACCGGGGAGCTGTTTTTT
CASRNSGTGGTGELFF
>NA|NA|TRBJ2-1|TRBV19
TGTGCCAGTAGTTTATATACCGGGACTGGCTACAATGAGCAGTTCTTC
CASSLYTGTGYNEQFF
>NA|few|TRBJ1-2|TRBV30
TGTGCTCGCGGAGCGGCGCAGGGCTATGGCTACACCTTC
CARGAAQGYGYTF
>TRBD1|NA|TRBJ2-4|TRBV5-6
TGTGCCAGCAGCCGGGACAGGGGAAGGGTTCAGTACTTC
CASSRDRGRVQYF
>TRBD2|NA|TRBJ2-5|TRBV7-2
TGTGCCAGCAGCCCTAGACTAGCGGAGGCACAAGAGACCCAGTACTTC
CASSPRLAEAQETQYF
>TRBD2|NA|TRBJ2-1|TRBV30
TGTGCCTGGAGGAACAGGACGGGGGGTTCCTACAATGAGCAGTTCTTC
CAWRNRTGGSYNEQFF
>TRBD1|NA|TRBJ2-2|TRBV5-6
TGTGCCAGCAGCACCCTGGACAGGAGTCTTTACACCGGGGAGCTGTTTTTT
CASSTLDRSLYTGELFF
>NA|NA|TRBJ1-2|TRBV5-6
TGTGCCAGCAGCAAGGACAGAAACAACTATGGCTACACCTTC
CASSKDRNNYGYTF
>NA|NA|TRBJ1-2|TRBV25-1
TGTGCCAGCAGTGAATATGGCAGGGACCACTATGGCTACACCTTC
CASSEYGRDHYGYTF
>NA|NA|TRBJ2-7|TRBV2
TGTGCCAGCAGTTACAGAGGGCGGGACTCCTACGAGCAGTACTTC
CASSYRGRDSYEQYF
>TRBD2|NA|TRBJ2-7|TRBV7-2
TGTGCCAGCAGCTTAGCGAGAACTAGCGGGAGGTACGAGCAGTACTTC
CASSLARTSGRYEQYF
>TRBD1|NA|TRBJ2-5|TRBV13
TGTGCCAGCAGCTCGGACAGGGGTGAGACCCAGTACTTC
CASSSDRGETQYF
>TRBD1|NA|TRBJ1-2|TRBV19
TGTGCCAGTAACTACGGGACAGCCTATGGCTACACCTTC
CASNYGTAYGYTF
>NA|NA|TRBJ1-4|TRBV2
TGTGCCAGCAGCAGGGAGATGAATGAAAAACTGTTTTTT
CASSREMNEKLFF
>TRBD1|NA|TRBJ2-7|TRBV29-1
TGCAGCGTAAGTAGCAGGGGGCGATCCTACGAGCAGTACTTC
CSVSSRGRSYEQYF
>NA|NA|TRBJ1-1|TRBV10-3
TGTGCCATCAGTGAGATTGGGACTGAAGCTTTCTTT
CAISEIGTEAFF
>NA|NA|TRBJ2-1|TRBV7-9
TGTGCCAGCAGCTTAGCGCGTCAGGGGCGCGTCCCCTACAATGAGCAGTTCTTC
CASSLARQGRVPYNEQFF
>NA|few|TRBJ1-2|TRBV30
TGTGCCTGGAGTGTACAAGACTATGGCTACACCTTC
CAWSVQDYGYTF
>NA|NA|TRBJ2-7|TRBV10-3
TGTGCCATCAGTCCGGGGGGCCCCGAGCAGTACTTC
CAISPGGPEQYF
>TRBD1|NA|TRBJ2-5|TRBV2
TGTGCCAGCAGTGGACAGGGGGAGACCCAGTACTTC
CASSGQGETQYF
>NA|few|TRBJ1-1|TRBV6-5
TGTGCCAGCATAACTGGCACTGAAGCTTTCTTT
CASITGTEAFF
>TRBD2|NA|TRBJ2-7|TRBV29-1
TGCAGCGTTGAGCTAGCGGGAGCATTCGAGCAGTACTTC
CSVELAGAFEQYF
>TRBD2|few|TRBJ2-3|TRBV15
TGTGCCACCAGCAGAGATCTAGCGGGAGTCAGAGATACGCAGTATTTT
CATSRDLAGVRDTQYF
>TRBD1|few|TRBJ2-6|TRBV14
TGTGCCAGCGCAACAGGGGTGGGGGCCAACGTCCTGACTTTC
CASATGVGANVLTF
>NA|NA|TRBJ2-7|TRBV7-9
TGTGCCAGCAGCTTAAGTTCTATAATGGGCGAGCAGTACTTC
CASSLSSIMGEQYF
>TRBD1|NA|TRBJ2-7|TRBV5-1
TGCGCCAGCAGCGTGGGACAGGGCCACGAGCAGTACTTC
CASSVGQGHEQYF
>NA|few|TRBJ2-1|TRBV2
TGTGCCAGCACCCCCGGGAGCAGCTACAATGAGCAGTTCTTC
CASTPGSSYNEQFF
>NA|once|TRBJ2-1|TRBV7-6
TGTGCCAGCAGCTTAGGAAAGGGTATCCAGCAGTTCTTC
CASSLGKGIQQFF
>TRBD1|NA|TRBJ2-1|TRBV29-1
TGCAGCGTCTGGGGACAGACAGAATACAATGAGCAGTTCTTC
CSVWGQTEYNEQFF
>TRBD2|NA|TRBJ2-2|TRBV28
TGTGCCAGCAGGCCCCGACTAGCGGGATACACCGGGGAGCTGTTTTTT
CASRPRLAGYTGELFF
>NA|NA|TRBJ1-1|TRBV7-9
TGTGCCAGCAGCTTGACGGGGGCCACTGAAGCTTTCTTT
CASSLTGATEAFF
>TRBD1|NA|TRBJ2-1|TRBV28
TGTGCCAGCAGGCCACCTCAGGGGGATGATGAGCAGTTCTTC
CASRPPQGDDEQFF
>NA|few|TRBJ1-2|TRBV19
TGTGCCAGTAGTATAGACCGGACAGCCTATGGCTACACCTTC
CASSIDRTAYGYTF
>NA|NA|TRBJ2-5|TRBV6-5
TGTGCCAGCAGATCTACCTGGGCCGGAGAGACCCAGTACTTC
CASRSTWAGETQYF
>NA|few|TRBJ2-1|TRBV7-3
TGTGCCAGCAGCTCTAGTAGGAATGAGCAGTTCTTC
CASSSSRNEQFF
>NA|NA|TRBJ1-3|TRBV30
TGTGCCTGGAGTCGTACAGGAAACTCTGGAAACACCATATATTTT
CAWSRTGNSGNTIYF
>TRBD1|few|TRBJ2-7|TRBV5-1
TGCGCCAGCAGCACCGGGACAGTTGGCGAGCAGTACTTC
CASSTGTVGEQYF
>TRBD1|NA|TRBJ2-6|TRBV7-9
TGTGCCAGCAGCTTAGACCGGGACAGGGAACGTTTGGGGGCCAACGTCCTGACTTTC
CASSLDRDRERLGANVLTF
>NA|few|TRBJ2-1|TRBV5-1
TGCGCCAGCAGGGAGGGACTGGGCCTTCTTAATGAGCAGTTCTTC
CASREGLGLLNEQFF